The present TCR beta chain was sequenced within a study of blood T cells in healthy people across ages. This clonotype has a handful of counts. Its antigen is unidentified. The use of a sample-barcoded 5' primer and a J-beta primer mix characterized a second PCR of about 7 to 12 cycles. Researchers report that a template-switch adaptor with 12 random nucleotides tagged each cDNA molecule. TCRdb used MiXCR to reprocess the 5' RACE reads, holding one entry per CDR3 protein. This table holds around 1,000,000 distinct CDR3 sequences, almost 25% found once. V was pared by 3 bases and J by 0 bases, with 6 bases between. The CDR3 runs 14 residues. General study findings and limits: When one million T cells were used, diversity estimates were thought to be underestimates.

These data were also filed under a second study, of T cells of mothers and their children. That work states: Each donor was one of three healthy Caucasian mothers or one of their six children. Per child, roughly 3 million TCR beta CDR3 reads were obtained, against over 8.5 million per mother.

The origin of this receptor is a girl aged 2 to 9 in good health. This chain connects TRBV12-3 or TRBV12-4 to TRBJ1-3; D is ambiguous. What was sequenced was blood. The CDR3 bases are TGTGCCAGCAGTTTTAAGGACTCTGGAAACACCATATATTTT. Amino acid sequence: CASSFKDSGNTIYF.